Detailed here is one T cell receptor (beta chain). This entry comes from a study of control samples from healthy donors and cancer patients. The CDR3 totals 16 residues. From germline, CDR1 is LGHDT and CDR2 YNNKEL (reference sequence). Unmatched junction bases numbered 7, after V lost 3 bases and J lost 3 bases. The table came from immunoSEQ multiplex PCR; TCRdb's copy has only in-frame clones and leaves some out. The sample has 110,000 to 150,000 clones, roughly 92% seen once. V gene TRBV3-1 (or the pseudogene TRBV3-2) combines with J gene TRBJ1-5; 8 positions match TRBD1. The receptor comes from a man aged 25 to 45 in good health. Sequencing was carried out using blood. The CDR3 DNA follows: TGTGCCAGCAGCCATGGGACAGGCGCCACCAATCAGCCCCAGCATTTT. It is translated as CASSHGTGATNQPQHF.